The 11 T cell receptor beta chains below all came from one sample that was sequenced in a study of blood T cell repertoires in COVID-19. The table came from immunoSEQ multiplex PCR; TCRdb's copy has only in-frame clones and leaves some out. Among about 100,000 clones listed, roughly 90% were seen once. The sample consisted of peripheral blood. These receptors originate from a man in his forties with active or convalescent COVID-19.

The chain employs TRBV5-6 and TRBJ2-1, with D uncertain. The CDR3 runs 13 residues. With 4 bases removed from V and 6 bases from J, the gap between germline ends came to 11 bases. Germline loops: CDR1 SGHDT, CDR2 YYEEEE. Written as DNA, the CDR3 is TGTGCCAGCAGCCGAACTTCTAGCAATGAGCAGTTCTTC. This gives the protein CASSRTSSNEQFF.

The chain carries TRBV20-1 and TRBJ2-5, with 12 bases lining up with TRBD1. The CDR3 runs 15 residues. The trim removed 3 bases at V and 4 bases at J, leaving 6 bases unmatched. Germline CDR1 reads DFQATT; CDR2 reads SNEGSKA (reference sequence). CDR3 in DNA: TGCAGTGCTAGTCCGGGGACAGGGGGCGGAGAGACCCAGTACTTC. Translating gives CSASPGTGGGETQYF.

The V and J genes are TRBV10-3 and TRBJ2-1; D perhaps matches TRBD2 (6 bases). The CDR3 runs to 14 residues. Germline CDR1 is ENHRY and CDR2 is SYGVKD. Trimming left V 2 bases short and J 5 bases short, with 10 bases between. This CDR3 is CAISEGLPNNEQFF. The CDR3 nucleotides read TGTGCCATCAGTGAGGGACTACCTAACAATGAGCAGTTCTTC.

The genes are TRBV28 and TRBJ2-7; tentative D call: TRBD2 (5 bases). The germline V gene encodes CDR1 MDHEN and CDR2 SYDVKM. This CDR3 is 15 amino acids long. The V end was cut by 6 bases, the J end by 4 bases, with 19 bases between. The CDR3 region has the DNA TGTGCCAGCAGCTCAAGCGGACCGACCCCGTACGAGCAGTACTTC. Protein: CASSSSGPTPYEQYF.

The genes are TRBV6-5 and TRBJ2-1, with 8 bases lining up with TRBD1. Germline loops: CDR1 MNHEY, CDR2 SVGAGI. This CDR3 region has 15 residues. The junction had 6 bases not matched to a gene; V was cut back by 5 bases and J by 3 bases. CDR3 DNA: TGTGCCAGCAGTACCGGGACAGGTGACTACAATGAGCAGTTCTTC. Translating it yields CASSTGTGDYNEQFF.

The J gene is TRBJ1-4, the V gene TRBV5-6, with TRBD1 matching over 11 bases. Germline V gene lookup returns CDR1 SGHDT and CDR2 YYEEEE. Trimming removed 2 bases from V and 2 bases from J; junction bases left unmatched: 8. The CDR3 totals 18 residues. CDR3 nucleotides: TGTGCCAGCAGCTTTTGGACAGGGGGCGGGAGCACTAATGAAAAACTGTTTTTT. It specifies CASSFWTGGGSTNEKLFF.

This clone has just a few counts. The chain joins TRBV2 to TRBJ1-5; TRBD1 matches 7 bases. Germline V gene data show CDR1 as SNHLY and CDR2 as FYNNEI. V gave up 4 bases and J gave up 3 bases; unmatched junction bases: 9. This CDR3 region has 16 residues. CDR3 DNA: TGTGCCAGCAGTGGCAGCCCGACAGGGACCAATCAGCCCCAGCATTTT. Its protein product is CASSGSPTGTNQPQHF. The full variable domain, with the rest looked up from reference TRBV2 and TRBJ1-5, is EPEVTQTPSHQVTQMGQEVILRCVPISNHLYFYWYRQILGQKVEFLVSFYNNEISEKSEIFDDQFSVERPDGSNFTLKIRSTKLEDSAMYFCASSGSPTGTNQPQHFGDGTRLSIL.

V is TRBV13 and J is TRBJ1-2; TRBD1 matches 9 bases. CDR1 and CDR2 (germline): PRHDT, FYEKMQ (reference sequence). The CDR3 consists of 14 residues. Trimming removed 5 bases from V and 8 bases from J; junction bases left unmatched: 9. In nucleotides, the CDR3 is TGTGCCAGCAGCAATCAACAGGGGGCTAGGGGCTACACCTTC. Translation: CASSNQQGARGYTF.

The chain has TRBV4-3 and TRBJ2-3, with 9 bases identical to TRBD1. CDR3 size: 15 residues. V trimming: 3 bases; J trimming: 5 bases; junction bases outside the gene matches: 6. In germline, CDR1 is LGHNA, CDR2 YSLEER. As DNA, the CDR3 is TGCGCCAGCAGCCAGGTACAGGGGGCAGAAGATACGCAGTATTTT. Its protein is CASSQVQGAEDTQYF.

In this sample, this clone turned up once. Here the CDR3 reads CASGSMKFPRTLVTDTQYF. CDR3 nucleotides: TGTGCCAGCGGCTCCATGAAATTCCCGAGGACTTTAGTCACAGATACGCAGTATTTT. V and J are TRBV28 and TRBJ2-3, with D possibly being TRBD2 (5 bases). Deletions cut 8 bases from V and 2 bases from J, with 29 bases between. The germline V gene has CDR1 MDHEN and CDR2 SYDVKM. The CDR3 covers 19 residues.

The CDR3 region has the DNA TGTGCCATCAGTGACAGGGAGAACACTGAAGCTTTCTTT. Its translation is CAISDRENTEAFF. The chain joins TRBV10-3 to TRBJ1-1, with a possible D match to TRBD1 (5 bases). V lost 3 bases, J lost 1 base, and 6 bases lay in between. The germline V gene encodes CDR1 ENHRY and CDR2 SYGVKD. The CDR3 loop spans 13 amino acids.